This passage covers 9 T cell receptor beta chains from one sample sequenced in a study of blood T cell repertoires in COVID-19. Libraries were prepared by immunoSEQ multiplex PCR; TCRdb keeps only in-frame clonotypes and omits some of them. This table has 400,000 to 550,000 clones, 75% to 90% appearing once. Material: peripheral blood. Source of these receptors: a woman in her twenties or thirties with acute or convalescent COVID-19.

V usage is TRBV9 and J usage is TRBJ1-3; no clear D. Germline values: CDR1 SGDLS, CDR2 YYNGEE. Trimming removed 0 bases from V and 0 bases from J, with 10 bases in between. CDR3 length: 16 residues. The CDR3 protein is CASSVDHELSGNTIYF. CDR3 in DNA: TGTGCCAGCAGCGTAGATCATGAACTCTCTGGAAACACCATATATTTT.

The J gene is TRBJ1-2, the V gene TRBV6-1; D is uncertain. The CDR3 contains 14 residues. Germline V gene sequence: CDR1 MNHNS, CDR2 SASEGT. V was pared by 3 bases and J by 2 bases, with 10 bases between. CDR3 in amino acids: CASSDPFPNYGYTF. The DNA for the CDR3 is TGTGCCAGCAGTGACCCATTTCCCAACTATGGCTACACCTTC.

This sequence joins TRBV7-3 and TRBJ2-1; 11 bases line up with TRBD1. CDR1 is SGHTA and CDR2 is FQGTGA in the germline V gene. The CDR3 extends over 19 amino acids. V trimming: 2 bases; J trimming: 0 bases; junction bases outside the gene matches: 9. The CDR3 sequence: CASSLQADRGLSSYNEQFF. The CDR3 DNA sequence: TGTGCCAGCAGCTTACAAGCGGACAGGGGGCTCAGCTCCTACAATGAGCAGTTCTTC. The variable domain in full, with the rest retrieved from reference TRBV7-3 and TRBJ2-1, is GAGVSQTPSNKVTEKGKYVELRCDPISGHTALYWYRQSLGQGPEFLIYFQGTGAADDSGLPNDRFFAVRPEGSVSTLKIQRTERGDSAVYLCASSLQADRGLSSYNEQFFGPGTRLTVL.

The chain is built from TRBV9 and TRBJ2-5; 8 bases line up with TRBD1. V was pared by 2 bases and J by 4 bases, with 13 bases of the junction left unmatched. The germline CDR1 and CDR2 sequences are SGDLS and YYNGEE. This CDR3 region has 17 residues. The CDR3 DNA sequence: TGTGCCAGCAGCGTCAACGAACGGACAGGGAGCGGAGAGACCCAGTACTTC. Translation: CASSVNERTGSGETQYF.

The rearrangement joins TRBV5-1 to TRBJ1-4; D remains unclear. The CDR3 covers 13 residues. Germline CDR1 is SGHRS and CDR2 is YFSETQ. Trimming removed 4 bases at V and 7 bases at J, with 11 bases between. CDR3 in DNA: TGCGCCAGCAGCCGGGGTGGTTTTGAAAAACTGTTTTTT. Encoded protein: CASSRGGFEKLFF.

This clone was observed once. J is TRBJ2-5 and V is TRBV7-2, with a weak D call TRBD2 (6 bases). Germline loops: CDR1 SGHTA, CDR2 FQGNSA. The V end lost 3 bases, the J end lost 7 bases, and 15 bases lay between the germline ends. The CDR3 consists of 14 residues. CDR3 bases: TGTGCCAGCAGCTTCGGCGGGGCGGACCGGACCCAGTACTTC. This encodes CASSFGGADRTQYF.

This chain uses TRBV10-2 with TRBJ2-3, with 7 bases fitting TRBD2. The V and J ends lost 7 bases and 6 bases, in that order; junction bases with no gene match: 4. Germline lookup yields CDR1 WSHSY and CDR2 SAAADI. The CDR3 length is 12 residues. CDR3 DNA: TGCGCCAGCAACCTCGGGGGGGATACGCAGTATTTT. This codes for CASNLGGDTQYF.

V gene TRBV6-5 combines with J gene TRBJ2-7, with 9 bases identical to TRBD1. This CDR3 has 13 residues. J lost 2 bases, V lost 8 bases, and 4 bases had no gene match. Germline CDR1 and CDR2: MNHEY and SVGAGI. This chain's CDR3 is CASRTGDAYEQYF. As DNA, the CDR3 is TGTGCCAGCCGGACAGGGGACGCCTACGAGCAGTACTTC.

V usage is TRBV27 and J usage is TRBJ2-1; no clear D. From germline, CDR1 is MNHEY and CDR2 SMNVEV (reference sequence). The CDR3 consists of 12 residues. Trimming stripped 3 bases from V and 8 bases from J, with 8 bases between. The CDR3 sequence: CASSFYGDEQFF. CDR3 sequence (DNA): TGTGCCAGCAGTTTCTACGGAGATGAGCAGTTCTTC.